This T cell receptor beta chain was sequenced for a study of T cells in Graves' hyperthyroidism and ophthalmopathy. Study in general: Prior to any treatment, at the point of initial diagnosis, peripheral blood was collected. Broader study findings: The majority of expanded thyroid clonotypes above 0.001 also appeared in blood. Progression to ophthalmopathy was predicted a median of about 6.6 months early.

This clonotype appeared many times. Its matching antigen is unknown. Germline CDR1 MNHEY, CDR2 SMNVEV (reference sequence). This CDR3 comprises 13 residues. V dropped 2 bases and J dropped 5 bases, with 9 bases sitting between them. TCR beta CDR3 sequences were amplified from RNA transcripts. The primer set for the first-round RT-PCR of the TCR CDR3 was HTBI. TCRdb recomputed calls from the multiplex PCR reads with MiXCR, one row per CDR3 protein. Of a few hundred thousand distinct CDR3 sequences listed, roughly 13% were seen once; the top ten hold 34%. V gene TRBV27 combines with J gene TRBJ1-1; D is unclear. Sequenced sample: blood. The TCR sequence derives from a woman between 40 and 50 years old with Graves' ophthalmopathy. The CDR3 sequence is CASSLGGRTEAFF. Here the CDR3 DNA reads TGTGCCAGCAGTTTAGGTGGGAGAACTGAAGCTTTCTTT.